This TCR beta chain was profiled in a study of long-term antiretroviral therapy in people with HIV. Study context: By about a decade, the earliest samples predate the 2015 immediate-ART recommendation. Study-wide results and caveats: ART adherence was not documented, and neither viral resistance nor therapy changes had any data. Regardless of time point, clones expanded before ART dominated the repertoire.

In the United States, treatment was given to all participants with HIV. Sequencing used immunoSEQ v3.0 at survey level. Here immunoSEQ multiplex PCR was the method, and the copy in TCRdb shows in-frame clones only, minus some. This sample has tens of thousands of clones, with more than 80% found just once. Comment on this clone: Its antigen is not identified.

This material consisted of unsorted PBMCs, taken 0.5 years before starting antiretroviral therapy. The sequence was collected from a man between 35 and 55 years old with HIV.

This chain's CDR3 is CASSLTGPSYEQYF. The CDR3 nucleotides are TGTGCCAGCAGCTTGACAGGGCCCTCCTACGAGCAGTACTTC. This chain uses TRBV7-6 with TRBJ2-7, with 7 bases aligning to TRBD1. The CDR3 is made up of 14 amino acids. CDR1 SGHVS and CDR2 FNYEAQ come from the germline V gene. The J segment lost 0 bases and the V segment lost 3 bases, leaving 2 bases of the junction unmatched.